These T cell receptor beta chains were read from a single sample in a study of cytomegalovirus exposure and HLA in healthy donors. Profiling relied on immunoSEQ multiplex PCR, and the TCRdb table lists in-frame clones only, not all of them. The data hold some 150,000 clones, with roughly 79% observed a single time. The sample comprised PBMCs. These receptors were obtained from a woman aged 45 to 65 in good health and CMV-seronegative. The CDR3 runs from the conserved cysteine through the conserved F or W. The order of the fields is V gene, J gene, D gene, CDR3 DNA, CDR3 protein. The D gene is left open where the match is weak.

>TRBV7-9|TRBJ1-2|TRBD1
TGTGCCAGCAGCCCACGGACAGGGGATGAAAACTATGGCTACACCTTC
CASSPRTGDENYGYTF
>TRBV30|TRBJ1-1|-
TGTGCCTGGAGTGGGGGAACAGGAGCCTACACTGAAGCTTTCTTT
CAWSGGTGAYTEAFF
>TRBV14|TRBJ1-2|-
TGTGCCAGCAGCCAAGATCCCGGGGCGGGGGCTAACTATGGCTACACCTTC
CASSQDPGAGANYGYTF
>TRBV28|TRBJ1-4|-
TGTGCCAGCAGTCTACCCGATAATGAAAAACTGTTTTTT
CASSLPDNEKLFF
>TRBV10-3|TRBJ2-2|TRBD1
TGTGCCATCAGCGACGACAGGGCCAACACCGGGGAGCTGTTTTTT
CAISDDRANTGELFF
>TRBV27|TRBJ1-5|-
TGTGCCAGCAGTTTAGTTTTCTCTAGAGGTCAGCCCCAGCATTTT
CASSLVFSRGQPQHF
>TRBV30|TRBJ2-3|-
TGTGCCTGGAGTGCAGGGGCGATTGGTGCTACGCAGTATTTT
CAWSAGAIGATQYF
>TRBV30|TRBJ1-5|TRBD1
TGTGCCTGGAGCCGACAGGGAGGACAGCCCCAGCATTTT
CAWSRQGGQPQHF
>TRBV2|TRBJ2-5|TRBD2
TGTGCCAGCAGCTTAGCGGGGGGGGGCCAAGAGACCCAGTACTTC
CASSLAGGGQETQYF
>TRBV28|TRBJ2-3|TRBD2
TGTGCCAGCAGCCCTATCTTTTGGGCTAGCGGGGGGCCCGGTACGCAGTATTTT
CASSPIFWASGGPGTQYF